Included here is one T cell receptor (beta chain) sequence, with context. The junction had 9 bases not matched to a gene; V was cut back by 6 bases and J by 9 bases. Germline V CDR1 and CDR2: SEHNR, FQNEAQ (reference sequence). This CDR3 has 15 amino acids. The record originates from a study of T cell responses to AZD1222 COVID-19 vaccine. This table comes from immunoSEQ multiplex PCR, and its TCRdb copy is limited to in-frame clones, with some not included. The sample has 200,000 or so clones, 93% seen once; the top ten hold approximately 1%. The sample was peripheral blood, taken 28 days after the second AZD1222 dose. V usage is TRBV7-9 and J usage is TRBJ1-6; 9 positions agree with TRBD1. The receptor was isolated from an adult who received the AZD1222 COVID-19 vaccine. As DNA, the CDR3 is TGTGCCAGCAGTCGACGACAGGGGGAGGGTTCACCCCTCCACTTT. Its translation is CASSRRQGEGSPLHF.